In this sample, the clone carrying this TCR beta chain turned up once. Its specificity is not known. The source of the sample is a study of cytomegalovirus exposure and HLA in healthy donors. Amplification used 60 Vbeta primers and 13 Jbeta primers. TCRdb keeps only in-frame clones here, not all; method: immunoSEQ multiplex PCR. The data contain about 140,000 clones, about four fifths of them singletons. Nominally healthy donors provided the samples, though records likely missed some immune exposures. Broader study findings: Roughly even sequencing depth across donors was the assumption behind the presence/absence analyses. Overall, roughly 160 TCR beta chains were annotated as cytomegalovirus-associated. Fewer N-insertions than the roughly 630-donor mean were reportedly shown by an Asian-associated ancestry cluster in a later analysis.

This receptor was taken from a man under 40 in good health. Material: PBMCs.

The CDR3 DNA is TGTGCCAGCAGTTTAGGCCCGGGGGGCCCCTTGAGGGAGCAGTACTTC. Translation: CASSLGPGGPLREQYF. The J gene is TRBJ2-7, the V gene TRBV28; D is possibly TRBD2 (7 bases). V was clipped by 2 bases and J by 7 bases, with 21 bases between them. Germline CDR1 is MDHEN and CDR2 is SYDVKM. The CDR3 runs to 16 residues. Full variable domain (remainder filled in from reference TRBV28 and TRBJ2-7): DVKVTQSSRYLVKRTGEKVFLECVQDMDHENMFWYRQDPGLGLRLIYFSYDVKMKEKGDIPEGYSVSREKKERFSLILESASTNQTSMYLCASSLGPGGPLREQYFGPGTRLTVT.